This T cell receptor (beta chain) comes out of a study of blood T cell repertoires in COVID-19. The CDR3 is 15 amino acids. CDR1 and CDR2 from the germline V gene are KGHSH and LQKENI. V lost 0 bases, J lost 4 bases, and 12 bases lay in between. Sequencing was performed with immunoSEQ multiplex PCR; in TCRdb, only in-frame clones are kept and a portion is missing. This sample yields 90,000 to 120,000 clones, of which approximately 81% are seen a single time; around 4.2% belongs to the top ten. The sequencing sample was made of peripheral blood. This receptor was taken from a human donor in a cohort sampled during active COVID-19. V usage is TRBV18 and J usage is TRBJ1-2; D is unclear. CDR3 coding DNA: TGTGCCAGCTCACCACCCACTAACCTTTTCTATGGCTACACCTTC. This encodes CASSPPTNLFYGYTF.